What follows are 17 T cell receptor beta chains derived from one specimen sequenced in a study of Tregs in tolerant kidney transplant recipients. Sequencing was performed with immunoSEQ multiplex PCR; in TCRdb, only in-frame clones are kept and a portion is missing. There are under 300,000 clones in the sample; approximately 84% occur only once, and about 0.58% lies in the top ten. The sample was CD4+ T cells from blood. The source is a human donor in good health.

This sequence joins TRBV2 and TRBJ2-1, with 9 bases lining up with TRBD1. The CDR3 extends over 15 amino acids. Germline V gives CDR1 SNHLY, CDR2 FYNNEI. The V and J ends lost 6 bases and 3 bases, in that order; junction bases with no gene match: 6. The CDR3 DNA follows: TGTGCCAGCAGATCCGGGACAGGGAACTACAATGAGCAGTTCTTC. Translating gives CASRSGTGNYNEQFF.

The gene calls are TRBV5-4 and TRBJ2-1, with 7 bases matching TRBD1. V was pared by 2 bases and J by 5 bases, with 1 base of the junction left unmatched. There are 13 residues in the CDR3. Per germline, CDR1 SGHNT and CDR2 YYREEE (reference sequence). In DNA form, the CDR3 reads TGTGCCAGCAGCTTAACAGGGGACAATGAGCAGTTCTTC. Translating gives CASSLTGDNEQFF.

This clone was seen a single time. V and J are TRBV18 and TRBJ2-1; D perhaps matches TRBD1 (5 bases). The germline V and J ends were trimmed by 2 bases and 1 base, with 9 bases remaining between them. The CDR3 loop spans 15 amino acids. Per the germline V gene, CDR1 is KGHSH and CDR2 is LQKENI. DNA for the CDR3: TGTGCCAGCTCACCAGCCAGGGAATCCTACAATGAGCAGTTCTTC. Its protein product is CASSPARESYNEQFF.

The chain links TRBV11-2 to TRBJ1-6; unclear D gene. This CDR3 is 14 amino acids long. Germline assignment: CDR1 SGHAT and CDR2 FQNNGV. V lost 4 bases to trimming and J lost 7 bases, with 11 bases between them. CDR3 in DNA: TGTGCCAGCAGCTCCGCGCGGACGAATTCACCCCTCCACTTT. Its protein is CASSSARTNSPLHF.

The V gene is TRBV5-1, the J gene TRBJ2-1, with 14 bases aligning to TRBD2. This CDR3 comprises 18 residues. With 3 bases clipped from V and 5 bases from J, the junction kept 10 bases outside the gene matches. The germline CDR1 and CDR2 sequences are SGHRS and YFSETQ. Here the CDR3 reads CASSWGLAGDLGDNEQFF. In DNA form, the CDR3 reads TGCGCCAGCAGCTGGGGACTAGCGGGGGATCTGGGCGACAATGAGCAGTTCTTC. The full variable domain, in which reference TRBV5-1 and TRBJ2-1 provide the parts outside the CDR3, is KAGVTQTPRYLIKTRGQQVTLSCSPISGHRSVSWYQQTPGQGLQFLFEYFSETQRNKGNFPGRFSGRQFSNSRSEMNVSTLELGDSALYLCASSWGLAGDLGDNEQFFGPGTRLTVL.

The chain couples TRBV9 to TRBJ2-2; D not certain. V dropped 2 bases and J dropped 6 bases, with 14 bases sitting between them. This CDR3 has 15 residues. CDR1 is SGDLS and CDR2 is YYNGEE in the germline V gene. The CDR3 protein is CASSVDLIGAGELFF. CDR3 DNA: TGTGCCAGCAGCGTCGATCTTATTGGGGCCGGGGAGCTGTTTTTT.

The chain uses TRBV11-3 and TRBJ2-2, with TRBD1 matching 7 bases. The CDR3 runs to 18 residues. The V gene end was trimmed by 4 bases and the J gene end by 1 base; junction bases not matched to a gene: 12. CDR1 and CDR2 from the germline V gene are SGHNT and YENEEA. The CDR3 sequence is CASSSDRWGQMNTGELFF. The CDR3 coding sequence is TGTGCCAGCAGCTCAGATCGCTGGGGACAGATGAACACCGGGGAGCTGTTTTTT.

This sequence joins TRBV18 and TRBJ1-4, with D maybe TRBD1 (5 bases). The CDR3 spans 14 residues. Between the trimmed V and J ends, which lost 6 bases and 6 bases, there was a span of 14 bases. The germline V gene has CDR1 KGHSH and CDR2 LQKENI. CDR3 in DNA: TGTGCCAGCTCCCCCAGGGTTGGTGATGAAAAACTGTTTTTT. This gives the protein CASSPRVGDEKLFF.

The V gene is TRBV6-6, the J gene TRBJ2-5; a possible D gene is TRBD2 (6 bases). Trimming stripped 5 bases from V and 5 bases from J, with 15 bases between. Germline CDR1 reads MNHNY; CDR2 reads SVGAGI (reference sequence). The length of the CDR3 is 14 residues. The CDR3 region has the DNA TGTGCCAGCAGTCCCCAGACTAGAAGGGAGACCCAGTACTTC. Translating gives CASSPQTRRETQYF.

V usage is TRBV13 and J usage is TRBJ2-3; 13 nucleotides match TRBD2. Per germline, CDR1 PRHDT and CDR2 FYEKMQ (reference sequence). After removal of 4 bases from V and 5 bases from J, the junction contained 15 bases not matched to a gene. The CDR3 extends over 19 amino acids. In DNA, the CDR3 is TGTGCCAGCAGCTACGAAGGGCGGCCGGGACTAGCGGGGAGAGATACGCAGTATTTT. Translation gives CASSYEGRPGLAGRDTQYF.

This chain uses TRBV5-6 with TRBJ1-1; D perhaps matches TRBD1 (5 bases). Germline CDR1 SGHDT, CDR2 YYEEEE. Trimming removed 5 bases at V and 3 bases at J, with 11 bases between. CDR3 size: 13 residues. CDR3 loop: CASRPGGDTEAFF. The CDR3 DNA reads as TGTGCCAGCAGACCCGGGGGGGACACTGAAGCTTTCTTT.

V usage is TRBV25-1 and J usage is TRBJ1-6, with D uncertain. The CDR3 is made up of 15 amino acids. V was pared by 3 bases and J by 10 bases, with 16 bases between. Per germline, CDR1 MGHDK and CDR2 SYGVNS. The CDR3 DNA follows: TGTGCCAGCAGTGAGGCCGGAGGGAAACCCTCACCCCTCCACTTT. Residues: CASSEAGGKPSPLHF.

This clone was observed a few times. V usage is TRBV5-1 and J usage is TRBJ2-7; maybe TRBD2 (6 bases). Trimming stripped 5 bases from V and 2 bases from J, with 11 bases between. CDR3 length: 13 residues. Per germline, CDR1 SGHRS and CDR2 YFSETQ. The DNA for the CDR3 is TGCGCCAGCAGGTGGGGGGATACCTACGAGCAGTACTTC. Translation gives CASRWGDTYEQYF.

The chain carries TRBV9 and TRBJ2-5; a weak D match, TRBD1 (6 bases). The CDR3 covers 14 residues. Germline V gene sequence: CDR1 SGDLS, CDR2 YYNGEE. Trimming cost V 4 bases and J 10 bases, with 20 bases left between them. CDR3 sequence reads: CASSTRTARGDQYF. As DNA, the CDR3 is TGTGCCAGCAGCACTAGGACAGCCCGAGGTGACCAGTACTTC.

This chain connects TRBV19 to TRBJ1-5, with 9 bases fitting TRBD1. The CDR3 has 19 residues. V lost 4 bases and J lost 0; bases outside the gene matches: 13. Germline assignment: CDR1 LNHDA and CDR2 SQIVND (reference sequence). The CDR3, as DNA: TGTGCCAGTAGTAGGGGATCCGGGACAGGGCCGTATAGCAATCAGCCCCAGCATTTT. As protein: CASSRGSGTGPYSNQPQHF.

V usage is TRBV5-1 and J usage is TRBJ2-5; no definite D call. V dropped 0 bases and J dropped 5 bases, with 11 bases sitting between them. Germline V gene lookup returns CDR1 SGHRS and CDR2 YFSETQ. CDR3 length: 14 residues. The CDR3: CASSLVPDGETQYF. Here the CDR3 DNA reads TGCGCCAGCAGCTTGGTGCCGGATGGGGAGACCCAGTACTTC.

This chain connects TRBV7-2 to TRBJ1-3; D unclear. The CDR3 loop spans 16 amino acids. Germline-derived CDR1 and CDR2 are SGHTA and FQGNSA. Deletions cut 5 bases from V and 0 bases from J, with 14 bases between. The CDR3 coding sequence is TGTGCCAGCAGCCCTGAAGGCCCTATCTCTGGAAACACCATATATTTT. Translating gives CASSPEGPISGNTIYF.